The text below deals with one TCR beta chain. Enrollees, roughly 18 to 90 years old, lived in approximately 24 US areas. Cohorts were based on clinical histories the participants reported. Original processing methods: How many nucleated cells were present was estimated from reference gene primer amplification. Repertoires were generated with immunoSEQ multiplex PCR, while TCRdb's copy carries only in-frame clones and drops some. V and J calls and clone size are as listed in that table; D and trimming were resolved from the DNA. The sample includes roughly 350,000 clones, 92% of them seen just once. These data come from a study of blood T cell repertoires in COVID-19. About the study: Samples taken during acute and convalescent COVID-19 were collected in the United States, Italy and Spain.

CDR1 is MDHEN, CDR2 SYDVKM, per germline. This CDR3 spans 18 amino acids. Trimming removed 8 bases from V and 6 bases from J; junction bases left unmatched: 22. The chain joins TRBV28 to TRBJ2-7, with 10 bases that match TRBD2. This TCR came from a woman aged 25 to 39 who had recovered from COVID-19. Specimen: PBMCs or T cells enriched from blood (not recorded which). CDR3 nucleotide sequence: TGTGCCAGCGGTACTACGGCTAGCGGGAGTTCCCTGTGGAGCGAGCAGTACTTC. It translates to CASGTTASGSSLWSEQYF.